These 27 T cell receptor beta chains came from one sample sequenced in a study of T-cell memory formation after mild COVID-19 listed by TCRdb under 2021. To prepare the library, 5' RACE was applied. Instrument used: Illumina NovaSeq 6000. The public reads were reprocessed in TCRdb via fastp at Q25 and MiXCR, keeping in-frame beta chains. Entries that share a CDR3 protein sequence are merged under the most common genes and DNA. This sample holds fewer than 500,000 distinct CDR3 sequences; 20% to 30% were observed only once. Around 12% of the sample goes to the ten largest clones. The material sequenced was PBMCs or a T cell subset sorted from them (not recorded which). These receptors all come from an adult woman who had mild COVID-19 (a few samples of this study predate the infection). The sample titles of this study are shuffled in the database, so cell type and time point are left out; the donor was told from shared clones.

This clonotype has more than one count but fewer than ten. The chain links TRBV5-1 to TRBJ2-1, with TRBD1 as a possible D gene (6 bases). Trimming took off 1 base at V and 2 bases at J, with 10 bases between the two ends. Germline assignment: CDR1 SGHRS and CDR2 YFSETQ. This CDR3 region has 15 residues. The DNA for the CDR3 is TGCGCCAGCAGCTTGACCAGGGGACCCTACAATGAGCAGTTCTTC. Its translation: CASSLTRGPYNEQFF.

The chain links TRBV30 to TRBJ2-3, with unresolved D. Per the germline V gene, CDR1 is GTSNPN and CDR2 is SVGIG (reference sequence). V dropped 0 bases and J dropped 4 bases, with 14 bases sitting between them. The CDR3 runs to 15 residues. CDR3 nucleotide sequence: TGTGCCTGGAGTGTAAGCCCCCATGCGGCAGATACGCAGTATTTT. Translated: CAWSVSPHAADTQYF. Looking up the rest from reference TRBV30 and TRBJ2-3 gives the full variable domain: SQTIHQWPATLVQPVGSPLSLECTVEGTSNPNLYWYRQAAGRGLQLLFYSVGIGQISSEVPQNLSASRPQDRQFILSSKKLLLSDSGFYLCAWSVSPHAADTQYFGPGTRLTVL.

The chain has TRBV19 and TRBJ2-2; possible D gene TRBD1, 7 bases. The V gene's germline CDR1 is LNHDA and CDR2 SQIVND (reference sequence). Trimming removed 10 bases from V and 4 bases from J, with 16 bases in between. There are 14 residues in the CDR3. This CDR3 is CATWGRGVTGELFF. The CDR3 coding sequence is TGTGCCACCTGGGGCAGGGGGGTCACCGGGGAGCTGTTTTTT. The full variable domain, its missing parts supplied by reference TRBV19 and TRBJ2-2, is DGGITQSPKYLFRKEGQNVTLSCEQNLNHDAMYWYRQDPGQGLRLIYYSQIVNDFQKGDIAEGYSVSREKKESFPLTVTSAQKNPTAFYLCATWGRGVTGELFFGEGSRLTVL.

This clonotype was detected once. The CDR3 DNA sequence: TGTGCCAGCAGCTCCCGGGTTGACCAGCCCCAGCATTTT. Translation gives CASSSRVDQPQHF. This sequence joins TRBV7-8 and TRBJ1-5; D is ambiguous. The germline V gene has CDR1 SGHVS and CDR2 FQNEAQ. The CDR3 length is 13 residues. V lost 4 bases and J lost 7, with 11 bases in between.

This clonotype was observed a few times. The chain recombines TRBV10-3 with TRBJ2-3; 10 nucleotides match TRBD1. This CDR3 is 13 amino acids long. CDR1 and CDR2 (germline): ENHRY, SYGVKD. Trimming removed 8 bases from V and 4 bases from J; junction bases left unmatched: 3. CDR3 nucleotide sequence: TGTGCCATCCGAGGACAGGGGGCAGATACGCAGTATTTT. Translating it yields CAIRGQGADTQYF.

The rearrangement links TRBV14 to TRBJ2-2; 10 nucleotides align to TRBD1. J was trimmed by 7 bases and V by 9 bases; bases with no gene match: 20. CDR1 SGHDN and CDR2 FVKESK come from the germline V gene. This CDR3 is built from 18 residues. The CDR3 DNA is TGTGCCAGGCCGACCTTTGACAGGGGGCAAGATGATGGCGGGGAGCTGTTTTTT. It yields the protein CARPTFDRGQDDGGELFF.

The chain is built from TRBV19 and TRBJ2-7; D is possibly TRBD2 (6 bases). Trimming removed 10 bases at V and 3 bases at J, with 13 bases between. Germline CDR1 reads LNHDA; CDR2 reads SQIVND (reference sequence). The CDR3 has 12 amino acids. CDR3 sequence: CAILGGNYEQYF. The CDR3 coding sequence is TGTGCCATTCTCGGCGGGAACTACGAGCAGTACTTC.

The rearrangement joins TRBV11-3 to TRBJ2-7; D gene uncertain. There are 13 residues in the CDR3. The ends were cut back, 0 bases at V and 3 bases at J, with 6 bases in the middle. In germline, CDR1 is SGHNT, CDR2 YENEEA. CDR3 region: CASSLESFYEQYF. CDR3 DNA sequence: TGTGCCAGCAGCTTAGAAAGCTTCTACGAGCAGTACTTC.

About this clonotype: One junction end disagrees with the germline gene, perhaps due to a read error. This chain uses TRBV12-3 or TRBV12-4 with TRBJ2-7, with TRBD1 matching 7 bases. There are 13 residues in the CDR3. The CDR3 here is CARSLAQGSEQYF. The CDR3 bases are TGTGCCAGAAGTTTAGCACAGGGGTCCGAGCAGTACTTC.

The gene calls are TRBV30 and TRBJ1-2; D gene unclear. The CDR3 is 17 amino acids. Germline CDR1 and CDR2: GTSNPN and SVGIG (reference sequence). V was trimmed by 3 bases and J by 2 bases, leaving 22 bases between them. The CDR3, as DNA: TGTGCCTGGAGAGACACTTGGGCAGCTCGACTCAACTATGGCTACACCTTC. It yields the protein CAWRDTWAARLNYGYTF.

Turning to this clonotype: The missing conserved phenylalanine or tryptophan at the end of this CDR3 makes a read error likely. V is TRBV7-8 and J is TRBJ2-1; D perhaps matches TRBD2 (6 bases). CDR1 and CDR2 (germline): SGHVS, FQNEAQ. The CDR3 is 17 amino acids. The V end was cut by 3 bases, the J end by 3 bases, with 18 bases between. Here the CDR3 DNA reads TGTGCCAGCAGCTTTTCAACGGAGGGTATCCTCTACAATGAGCAGTTCTTA. This translates into CASSFSTEGILYNEQFL.

The chain carries TRBV20-1 and TRBJ2-5; perhaps TRBD2 as D (5 bases). Trimming removed 6 bases at V and 2 bases at J, with 19 bases between. Per germline, CDR1 DFQATT and CDR2 SNEGSKA (reference sequence). The CDR3 runs to 15 residues. The CDR3: CSADTETTLQETQYF. The CDR3 bases are TGCAGTGCCGACACAGAGACTACACTACAAGAGACCCAGTACTTC.

The genes are TRBV3-1 and TRBJ1-2; D unresolved. V was trimmed by 4 bases and J by 1 base, leaving 10 bases between them. This CDR3 is built from 14 residues. Germline CDR1 LGHDT, CDR2 YNNKEL (reference sequence). The chain's CDR3 is CASSLQPINYGYTF. The CDR3 nucleotides read TGTGCCAGCAGCCTCCAACCGATTAACTATGGCTACACCTTC.

V gene TRBV12-3 or TRBV12-4 combines with J gene TRBJ2-7; 10 bases agree with TRBD1. The junction had 7 bases not matched to a gene; V was cut back by 5 bases and J by 0 bases. The CDR3 runs 16 residues. CDR3 sequence reads: CASSPERTGGSYEQYF. The CDR3, as DNA: TGTGCCAGCAGTCCCGAGCGGACAGGGGGCTCCTACGAGCAGTACTTC.

The CDR3 spells CASSLGGPSYNEQFF. Written as DNA, the CDR3 is TGTGCCAGCAGCTTGGGGGGGCCTTCCTACAATGAGCAGTTCTTC. The chain is built from TRBV5-6 and TRBJ2-1; tentative D call: TRBD1 (6 bases). Between the trimmed V and J ends, which lost 0 bases and 1 base, there was a span of 8 bases. The CDR3 sequence is 15 residues long. CDR1 is SGHDT and CDR2 is YYEEEE in the germline V gene.

This clonotype occurred a few times. The chain links TRBV29-1 to TRBJ1-2, with D tentatively TRBD1 (5 bases). The germline gives CDR1 SQVTM, CDR2 ANQGSEA. The CDR3 covers 14 residues. Trimming pared 5 bases from V and 4 bases from J, leaving 17 bases between. The CDR3 is CSVLAPGRVYGYTF. Here the CDR3 DNA reads TGCAGCGTTCTGGCCCCAGGGAGGGTCTATGGCTACACCTTC.

This clonotype has only a few counts. The V and J genes are TRBV9 and TRBJ2-1; TRBD1 matches 8 bases. The CDR3 runs 15 residues. In germline, CDR1 is SGDLS, CDR2 YYNGEE. The J segment lost 5 bases and the V segment lost 0 bases, leaving 4 bases of the junction unmatched. The CDR3 region is CASSVGQGANNEQFF. In DNA form, the CDR3 reads TGTGCCAGCAGCGTAGGTCAGGGGGCCAACAATGAGCAGTTCTTC.

This chain joins TRBV6-4 and TRBJ2-2; TRBD1 might be the D (5 bases). The CDR3 runs to 14 residues. Germline CDR1 and CDR2: MRHNA and SNTAGT. Trimming removed 2 bases at V and 1 base at J, with 5 bases between. The CDR3 DNA reads as TGTGCCAGCAGTGACAGGGGGAACACCGGGGAGCTGTTTTTT. It translates to CASSDRGNTGELFF.

Notes on this clonotype: A read error may explain this, as a much larger clone is one base away. V and J are TRBV3-1 and TRBJ2-6; the D is unclear. The germline CDR1 and CDR2 sequences are LGHDT and YNNKEL (reference sequence). The CDR3 has 14 residues. V shed 4 bases and J shed 0 bases, with 4 bases lying between them. In DNA form, the CDR3 reads TGTGCCAGCAGCCCAAACTCTGGGGCCAACGTCCTGACTTTC. Amino acid sequence: CASSPNSGANVLTF.

There are a few counts of this clonotype. This CDR3 reads CASSYSRVSYEQYF. The CDR3, as DNA: TGTGCCAGCAGTTACTCGCGGGTCTCCTACGAGCAGTACTTC. This rearrangement joins TRBV6-5 to TRBJ2-7; the D gene is possibly TRBD2 (5 bases). Deletions cut 0 bases from V and 0 bases from J, with 6 bases between. The length of the CDR3 is 14 residues. CDR1 and CDR2 (germline): MNHEY, SVGAGI.

The gene calls are TRBV20-1 and TRBJ2-7, with TRBD2 identical over 14 bases. The CDR3 spans 14 residues. Germline trimming cut 6 bases from V and 3 bases from J; bases unmatched to any gene: 4. CDR1 and CDR2 from the germline V gene are DFQATT and SNEGSKA (reference sequence). The CDR3 nucleotides read TGCAGTGCCCCGGGACTAGCGGGGGACTACGAGCAGTACTTC. Its protein is CSAPGLAGDYEQYF.

This clonotype has a single count. V usage is TRBV27 and J usage is TRBJ2-7; TRBD2 matches 9 bases. V lost 6 bases and J lost 7; bases outside the gene matches: 10. CDR3 length equals 14 residues. Germline V gene sequence: CDR1 MNHEY, CDR2 SMNVEV (reference sequence). DNA for the CDR3: TGTGCCAGCAGATTTAGCGGGAGCACTCGGGAGCAGTACTTC. This encodes CASRFSGSTREQYF.

This clonotype was seen many times. The chain combines TRBV29-1 with TRBJ2-3; D ambiguous. CDR1 is SQVTM and CDR2 is ANQGSEA in the germline V gene. V was pared by 3 bases and J by 6 bases, with 13 bases between. The CDR3 has 13 residues. CDR3 DNA: TGCAGCGTTGAGGAACCACCTAGGGATACGCAGTATTTT. Its translation: CSVEEPPRDTQYF.

This clonotype was seen a few times. The chain has TRBV11-3 and TRBJ2-5; 14 bases are a match to TRBD2. CDR3 length: 16 amino acids. Per the germline V gene, CDR1 is SGHNT and CDR2 is YENEEA. V was clipped by 5 bases and J by 3 bases; unmatched bases: 5. CDR3: CASSPPGLAGEETQYF. The CDR3 nucleotides read TGTGCCAGCAGCCCCCCGGGACTAGCGGGAGAAGAGACCCAGTACTTC.

V is TRBV7-2 and J is TRBJ1-2; D unclear. CDR3 size: 13 residues. The V end lost 7 bases, the J end lost 1 base, and 10 bases lay between the germline ends. Germline V CDR1 and CDR2: SGHTA, FQGNSA. CDR3: CASTGQINYGYTF. CDR3 in DNA: TGTGCCAGCACAGGCCAGATTAACTATGGCTACACCTTC. The complete variable domain, with remaining parts taken from reference TRBV7-2 and TRBJ1-2, reads GAGVSQSPSNKVTEKGKDVELRCDPISGHTALYWYRQSLGQGLEFLIYFQGNSAPDKSGLPSDRFSAERTGGSVSTLTIQRTQQEDSAVYLCASTGQINYGYTFGSGTRLTVV.

The chain uses TRBV12-3 or TRBV12-4 and TRBJ1-2; 9 bases line up with TRBD1. The CDR3 extends over 12 amino acids. V lost 6 bases, J lost 8 bases, and 4 bases stayed unmatched. The CDR3 region has the DNA TGTGCCAGCAGGGGGGACAGGGAGGGCTACACCTTC. Amino acids: CASRGDREGYTF.

In its sample, this clonotype was seen a few times. The V call is TRBV7-6, the J call TRBJ1-5; D might be TRBD1 (5 bases). The CDR3 runs to 16 residues. Germline V gene lookup returns CDR1 SGHVS and CDR2 FNYEAQ. Trimming cost V 4 bases and J 3 bases, with 16 bases left between them. The chain's CDR3 is CASSSLPKGLNQPQHF. Here the CDR3 DNA reads TGTGCCAGCAGCTCCCTTCCAAAGGGACTCAATCAGCCCCAGCATTTT. The entire variable domain, with the rest obtained from reference TRBV7-6 and TRBJ1-5, is as follows: GAGVSQSPRYKVTKRGQDVALRCDPISGHVSLYWYRQALGQGPEFLTYFNYEAQQDKSGLPNDRFSAERPEGSISTLTIQRTEQRDSAMYRCASSSLPKGLNQPQHFGDGTRLSIL.